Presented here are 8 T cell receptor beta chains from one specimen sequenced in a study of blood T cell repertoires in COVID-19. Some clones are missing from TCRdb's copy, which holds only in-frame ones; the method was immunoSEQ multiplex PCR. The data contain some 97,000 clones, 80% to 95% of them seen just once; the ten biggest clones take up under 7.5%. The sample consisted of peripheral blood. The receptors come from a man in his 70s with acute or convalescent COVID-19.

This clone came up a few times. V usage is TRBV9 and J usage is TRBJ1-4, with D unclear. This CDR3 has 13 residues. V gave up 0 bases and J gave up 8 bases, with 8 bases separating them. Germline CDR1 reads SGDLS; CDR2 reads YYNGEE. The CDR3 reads CASSVVSGEKLFF. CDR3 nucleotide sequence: TGTGCCAGCAGCGTAGTGTCCGGGGAAAAACTGTTTTTT.

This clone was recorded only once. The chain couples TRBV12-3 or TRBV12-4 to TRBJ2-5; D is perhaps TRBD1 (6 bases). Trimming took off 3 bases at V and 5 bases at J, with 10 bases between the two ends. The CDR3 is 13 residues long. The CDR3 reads CASSFNQGETQYF. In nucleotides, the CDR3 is TGTGCCAGCAGTTTTAACCAGGGGGAGACCCAGTACTTC.

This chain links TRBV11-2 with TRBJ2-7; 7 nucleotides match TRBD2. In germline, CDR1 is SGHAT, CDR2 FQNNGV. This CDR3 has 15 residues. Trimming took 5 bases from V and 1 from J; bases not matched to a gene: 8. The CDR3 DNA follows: TGTGCCAGCAGCCGCGGACTAGTCGCATCCTACGAGCAGTACTTC. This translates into CASSRGLVASYEQYF.

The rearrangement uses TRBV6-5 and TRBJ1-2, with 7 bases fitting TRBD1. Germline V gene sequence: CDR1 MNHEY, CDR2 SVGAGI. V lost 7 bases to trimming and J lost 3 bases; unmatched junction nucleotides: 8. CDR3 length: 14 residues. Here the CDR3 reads CASTKRGLDYGYTF. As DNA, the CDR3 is TGTGCCAGCACCAAAAGGGGGCTCGACTATGGCTACACCTTC.

In DNA, the CDR3 is TGTGCCAGCAGTGAACTAGACAGGGTAGGAAACACCATATATTTT. Residues: CASSELDRVGNTIYF. V is TRBV6-1 and J is TRBJ1-3; TRBD1 agrees at 7 bases. The CDR3 is made up of 15 amino acids. V was pared by 2 bases and J by 4 bases, with 5 bases of the junction left unmatched. Germline values: CDR1 MNHNS, CDR2 SASEGT.

The CDR3 DNA follows: TGTGCCAGCAGCCCCTCTGACAGGGGAAACTATGGCTACACCTTC. It specifies CASSPSDRGNYGYTF. The chain links TRBV28 to TRBJ1-2, with 8 bases matching TRBD1. With V trimmed by 6 bases and J by 2 bases, 8 bases remained unmatched. This CDR3 is 15 amino acids long. Germline-derived CDR1 and CDR2 are MDHEN and SYDVKM.

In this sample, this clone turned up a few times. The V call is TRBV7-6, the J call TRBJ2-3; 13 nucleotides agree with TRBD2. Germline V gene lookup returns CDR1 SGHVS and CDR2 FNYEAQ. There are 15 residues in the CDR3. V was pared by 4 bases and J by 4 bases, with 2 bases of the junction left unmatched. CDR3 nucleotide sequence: TGTGCCAGCAGCTGGACTAGCGGGGGTTCAGATACGCAGTATTTT. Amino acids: CASSWTSGGSDTQYF.

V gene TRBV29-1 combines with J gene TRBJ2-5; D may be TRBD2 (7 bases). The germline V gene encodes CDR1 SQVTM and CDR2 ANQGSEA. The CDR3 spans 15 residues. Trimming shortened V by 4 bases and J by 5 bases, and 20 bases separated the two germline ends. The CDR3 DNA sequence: TGCAGCGTTGTGGGGACACGGGGGGCTATCGAGACCCAGTACTTC. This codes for CSVVGTRGAIETQYF.